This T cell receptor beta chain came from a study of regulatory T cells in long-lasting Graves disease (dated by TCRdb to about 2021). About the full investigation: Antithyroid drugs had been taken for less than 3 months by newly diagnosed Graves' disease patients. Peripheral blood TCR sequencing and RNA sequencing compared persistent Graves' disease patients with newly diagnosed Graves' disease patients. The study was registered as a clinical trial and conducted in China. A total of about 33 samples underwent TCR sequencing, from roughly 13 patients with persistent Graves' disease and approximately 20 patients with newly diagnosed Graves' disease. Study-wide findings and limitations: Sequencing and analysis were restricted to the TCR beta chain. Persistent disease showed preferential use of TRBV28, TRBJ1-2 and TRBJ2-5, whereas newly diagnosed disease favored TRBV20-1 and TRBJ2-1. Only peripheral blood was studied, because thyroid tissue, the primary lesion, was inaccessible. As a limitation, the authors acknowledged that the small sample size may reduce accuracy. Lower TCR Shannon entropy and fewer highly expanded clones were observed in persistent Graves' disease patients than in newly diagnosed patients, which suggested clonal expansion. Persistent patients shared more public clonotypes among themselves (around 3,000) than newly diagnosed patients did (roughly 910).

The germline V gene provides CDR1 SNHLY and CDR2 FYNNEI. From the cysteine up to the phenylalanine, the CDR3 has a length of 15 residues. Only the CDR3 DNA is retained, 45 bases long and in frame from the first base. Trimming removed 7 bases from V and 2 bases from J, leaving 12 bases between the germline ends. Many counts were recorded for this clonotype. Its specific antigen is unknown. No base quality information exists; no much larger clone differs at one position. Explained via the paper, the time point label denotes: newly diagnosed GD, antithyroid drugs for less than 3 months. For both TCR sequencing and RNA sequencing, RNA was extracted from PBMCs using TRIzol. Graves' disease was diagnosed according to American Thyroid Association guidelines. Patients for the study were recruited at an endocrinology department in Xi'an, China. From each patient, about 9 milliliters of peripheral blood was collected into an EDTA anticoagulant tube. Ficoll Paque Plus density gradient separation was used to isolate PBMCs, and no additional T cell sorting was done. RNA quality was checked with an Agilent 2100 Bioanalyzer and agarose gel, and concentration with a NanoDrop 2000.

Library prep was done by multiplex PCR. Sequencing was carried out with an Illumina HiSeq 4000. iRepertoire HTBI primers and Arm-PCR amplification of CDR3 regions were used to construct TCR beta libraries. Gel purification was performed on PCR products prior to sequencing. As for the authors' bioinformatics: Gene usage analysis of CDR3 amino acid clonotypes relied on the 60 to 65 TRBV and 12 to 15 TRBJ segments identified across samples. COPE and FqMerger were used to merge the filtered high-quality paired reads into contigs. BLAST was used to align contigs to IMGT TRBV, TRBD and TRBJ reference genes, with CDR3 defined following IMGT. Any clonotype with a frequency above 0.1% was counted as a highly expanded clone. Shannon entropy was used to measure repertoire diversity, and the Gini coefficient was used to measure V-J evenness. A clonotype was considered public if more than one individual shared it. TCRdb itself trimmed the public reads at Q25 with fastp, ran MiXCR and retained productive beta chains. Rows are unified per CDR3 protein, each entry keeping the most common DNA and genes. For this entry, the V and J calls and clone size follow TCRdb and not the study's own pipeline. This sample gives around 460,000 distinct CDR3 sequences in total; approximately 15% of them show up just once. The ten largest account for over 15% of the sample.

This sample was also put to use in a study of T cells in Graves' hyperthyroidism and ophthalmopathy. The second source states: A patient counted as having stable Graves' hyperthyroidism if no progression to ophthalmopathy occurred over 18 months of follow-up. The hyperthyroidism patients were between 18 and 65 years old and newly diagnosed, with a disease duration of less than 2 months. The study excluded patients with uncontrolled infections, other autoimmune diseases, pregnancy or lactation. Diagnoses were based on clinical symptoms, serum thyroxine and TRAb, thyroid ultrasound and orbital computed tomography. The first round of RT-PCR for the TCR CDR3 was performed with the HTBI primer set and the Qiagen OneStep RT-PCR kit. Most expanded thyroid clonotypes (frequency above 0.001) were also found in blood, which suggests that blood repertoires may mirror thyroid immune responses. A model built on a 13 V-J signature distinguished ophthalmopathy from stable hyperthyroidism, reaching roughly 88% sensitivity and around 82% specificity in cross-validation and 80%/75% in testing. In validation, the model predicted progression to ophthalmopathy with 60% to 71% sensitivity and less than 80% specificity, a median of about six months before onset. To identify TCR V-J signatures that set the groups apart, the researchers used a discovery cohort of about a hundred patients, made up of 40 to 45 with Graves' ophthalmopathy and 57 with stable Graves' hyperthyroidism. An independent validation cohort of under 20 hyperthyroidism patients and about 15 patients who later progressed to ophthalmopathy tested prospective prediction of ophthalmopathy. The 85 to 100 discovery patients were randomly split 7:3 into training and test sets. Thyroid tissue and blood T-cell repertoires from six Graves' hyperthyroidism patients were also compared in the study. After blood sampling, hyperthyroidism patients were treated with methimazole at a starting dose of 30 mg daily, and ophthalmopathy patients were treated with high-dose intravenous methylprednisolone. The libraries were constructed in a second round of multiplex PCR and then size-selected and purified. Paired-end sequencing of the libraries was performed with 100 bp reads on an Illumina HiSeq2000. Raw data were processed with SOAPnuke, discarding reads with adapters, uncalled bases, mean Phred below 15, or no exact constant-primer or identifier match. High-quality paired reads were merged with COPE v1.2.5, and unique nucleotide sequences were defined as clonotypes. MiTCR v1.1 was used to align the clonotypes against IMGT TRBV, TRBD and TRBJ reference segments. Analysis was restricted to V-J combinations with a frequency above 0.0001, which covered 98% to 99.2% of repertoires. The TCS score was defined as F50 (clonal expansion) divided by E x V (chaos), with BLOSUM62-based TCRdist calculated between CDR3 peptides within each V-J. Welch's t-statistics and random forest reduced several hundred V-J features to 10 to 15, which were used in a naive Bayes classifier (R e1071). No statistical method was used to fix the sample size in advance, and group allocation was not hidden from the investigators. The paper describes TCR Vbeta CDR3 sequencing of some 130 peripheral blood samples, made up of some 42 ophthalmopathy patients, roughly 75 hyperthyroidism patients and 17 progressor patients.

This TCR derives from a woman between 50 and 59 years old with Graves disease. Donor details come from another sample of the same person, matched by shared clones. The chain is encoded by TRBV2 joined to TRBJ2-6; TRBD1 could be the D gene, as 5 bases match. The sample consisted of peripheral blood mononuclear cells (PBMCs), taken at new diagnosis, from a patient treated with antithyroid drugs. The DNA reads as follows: TGTGCCAGCAAGATGGGGCTGGCTGGGGCCAACGTCCTGACTTTC. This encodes CASKMGLAGANVLTF. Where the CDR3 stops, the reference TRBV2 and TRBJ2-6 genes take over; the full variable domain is EPEVTQTPSHQVTQMGQEVILRCVPISNHLYFYWYRQILGQKVEFLVSFYNNEISEKSEIFDDQFSVERPDGSNFTLKIRSTKLEDSAMYFCASKMGLAGANVLTFGAGSRLTVL.